This T cell receptor beta chain was captured in a study of blood T cell repertoires in COVID-19. The data were produced by immunoSEQ multiplex PCR, yet TCRdb's version contains in-frame clones alone and is incomplete. The sample lists under 350,000 clones; about 86% were seen once. The germline CDR1 and CDR2 sequences are SGHTA and FQGNSA. This CDR3 spans 14 amino acids. With 7 bases removed from V and 4 bases from J, the gap between germline ends came to 16 bases. The source of this sequence is a woman between 40 and 55 years old with acute COVID-19. The sample comprised PBMCs or T cells enriched from blood (not recorded which). The chain combines TRBV7-2 with TRBJ1-2; D is unresolved. This chain's CDR3 is CASTFPGRGYGYTF. In DNA form, the CDR3 reads TGTGCCAGCACTTTTCCCGGCCGCGGCTATGGCTACACCTTC.